These 5 T cell receptor beta chains were all obtained from the same sample, sequenced in a study of blood T cell repertoires in COVID-19 (dated by TCRdb to about 2020). Receptor libraries were prepared by the immunoSEQ multiplex PCR assay. This immuneACCESS table, as held by TCRdb, lists in-frame sequences with V and J called but not all clones. Of the missing ones, under half trace to an unresolved V gene in checked studies; the others have no known cause. Within this sample are some 40,000 clones, with roughly 75% of them counted one time only. The ten largest make up 30% to 40% of the sample. Specimen: peripheral blood. The receptor set was obtained from a man of 80 years or more with active or convalescent COVID-19.

Of note for this clone: The junction and the germline gene differ at one end; a read error may be behind it. The DNA for the CDR3 is TGTGCCAGCAGGGACTTGGGCAATAATGGGCAGTTCTTC. Translating it yields CASRDLGNNGQFF. The chain recombines TRBV2 with TRBJ2-1; tentatively, D is TRBD2 (5 bases). Germline V gives CDR1 SNHLY, CDR2 FYNNEI. This CDR3 comprises 13 residues.

J is TRBJ2-7 and V is TRBV9; TRBD1 matches 10 bases. The V segment lost 4 bases and the J segment 6 bases; nucleotides outside the gene matches: 7. The CDR3 totals 14 residues. Germline CDR1 and CDR2: SGDLS and YYNGEE. The DNA of the CDR3 is TGTGCCAGCAGCCCGGATGGGACAGGGGCCGAGCAGTACTTC. It encodes CASSPDGTGAEQYF.

The genes are TRBV4-3 and TRBJ2-3, with 9 bases aligning to TRBD1. The CDR3 is 18 amino acids. Germline V gene data show CDR1 as LGHNA and CDR2 as YSLEER. J lost 2 bases, V lost 1 base, and 10 bases had no gene match. The CDR3 DNA sequence: TGCGCCAGCAGCCAAGGTCCCCGGACAGGGGTTTTCACAGATACGCAGTATTTT. Encoded protein: CASSQGPRTGVFTDTQYF.

The chain employs TRBV6-2 or TRBV6-3 and TRBJ2-3, with TRBD2 as a possible D gene (5 bases). CDR1 is MNHEY, CDR2 SVGEGT, per germline. There are 13 residues in the CDR3. Trimming removed 6 bases from V and 0 bases from J, with 7 bases in between. The DNA of the CDR3 is TGTGCCAGCAGCCTAGCTAGCACAGATACGCAGTATTTT. Encoded protein: CASSLASTDTQYF.

The chain is built from TRBV6-6 and TRBJ1-5; TRBD1 agrees at 9 bases. This CDR3 comprises 15 residues. Germline V gene lookup returns CDR1 MNHNY and CDR2 SVGAGI (reference sequence). The V gene end was trimmed by 5 bases and the J gene end by 5 bases; junction bases not matched to a gene: 7. This CDR3 is CASSPVGQGYQPQHF. The CDR3 coding sequence is TGTGCCAGCAGTCCCGTCGGACAGGGGTATCAGCCCCAGCATTTT.